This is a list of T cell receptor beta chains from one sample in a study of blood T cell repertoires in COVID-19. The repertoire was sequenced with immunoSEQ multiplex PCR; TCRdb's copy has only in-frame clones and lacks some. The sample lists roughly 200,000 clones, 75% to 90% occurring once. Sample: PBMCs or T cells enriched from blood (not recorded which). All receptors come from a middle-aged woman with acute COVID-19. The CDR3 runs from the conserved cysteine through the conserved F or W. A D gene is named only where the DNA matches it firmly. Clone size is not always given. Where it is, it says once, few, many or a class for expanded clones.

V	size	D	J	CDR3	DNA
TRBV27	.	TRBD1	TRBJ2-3	CASRRDRGTDTQYF	TGTGCCAGCAGACGGGACAGGGGGACAGATACGCAGTATTTT
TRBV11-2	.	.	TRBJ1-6	CASSATGSASPLHF	TGTGCCAGCAGCGCGACAGGATCAGCCTCACCCCTCCACTTT
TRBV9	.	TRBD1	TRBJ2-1	CASSDRTGYNEQFF	TGTGCCAGCAGCGATCGGACAGGCTACAATGAGCAGTTCTTC
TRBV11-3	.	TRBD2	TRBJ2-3	CASSARSSLAGSTDTQYF	TGTGCCAGCAGCGCGAGATCCTCCCTAGCGGGGAGCACAGATACGCAGTATTTT
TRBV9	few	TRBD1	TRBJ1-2	CASSQGRDSLDYGYTF	TGTGCCAGCAGTCAAGGTCGGGACAGCCTGGACTATGGCTACACCTTC
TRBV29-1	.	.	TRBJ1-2	CSVEVPGSGYTF	TGCAGCGTTGAAGTACCAGGATCTGGCTACACCTTC
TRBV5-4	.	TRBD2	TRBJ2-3	CASSPGGSKDTQYF	TGTGCCAGCAGCCCGGGGGGGTCTAAAGATACGCAGTATTTT
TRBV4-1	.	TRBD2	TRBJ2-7	CASSQRLAGDYEQYF	TGCGCCAGCAGCCAGCGACTAGCGGGAGACTACGAGCAGTACTTC
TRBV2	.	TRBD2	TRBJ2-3	CASILGLAGGGDTQYF	TGTGCCAGCATCCTCGGACTAGCGGGAGGGGGAGATACGCAGTATTTT
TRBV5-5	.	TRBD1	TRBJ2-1	CASSKGQGVDNEQFF	TGTGCCAGCAGCAAAGGACAGGGCGTAGACAATGAGCAGTTCTTC
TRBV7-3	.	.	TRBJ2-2	CASSLTAENTGELFF	TGTGCCAGCAGCTTAACGGCGGAGAACACCGGGGAGCTGTTTTTT
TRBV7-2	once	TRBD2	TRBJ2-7	CASSLAAGALYEQYF	TGTGCCAGCAGCTTAGCGGCGGGAGCGCTTTACGAGCAGTACTTC
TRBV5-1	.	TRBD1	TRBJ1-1	CASSWDSPGTEAFF	TGCGCCAGCAGCTGGGACAGCCCTGGTACTGAAGCTTTCTTT
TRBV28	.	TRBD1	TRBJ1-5	CASSGTVSNQPQHF	TGTGCCAGCAGTGGGACAGTTAGCAATCAGCCCCAGCATTTT
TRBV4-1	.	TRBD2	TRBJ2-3	CASSQVGGRRSDTQYF	TGCGCCAGCAGCCAAGTGGGCGGGAGAAGGTCAGATACGCAGTATTTT
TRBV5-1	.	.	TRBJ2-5	CASSRAIQETQYF	TGCGCCAGCAGCCGAGCCATCCAAGAGACCCAGTACTTC